Presented here are 21 T cell receptor beta chains from one specimen sequenced in a study of control samples from healthy donors and cancer patients. Clones were sequenced by immunoSEQ multiplex PCR, and TCRdb holds only the in-frame ones, with some missing. The sample has about 170,000 clones; just over 85% are singletons. The sequenced sample was blood. These receptors all come from a woman aged 25 to 39 in good health.

V is TRBV7-9 and J is TRBJ1-6, with 9 bases matching TRBD1. Trimming cost V 2 bases and J 7 bases; bases outside gene matches: 3. CDR1 and CDR2 (germline): SEHNR, FQNEAQ (reference sequence). This CDR3 has 15 amino acids. The DNA for the CDR3 is TGTGCCAGCAGCTTACTTGGACAGGGGAATTCACCCCTCCACTTT. This sequence encodes CASSLLGQGNSPLHF.

This rearrangement joins TRBV19 to TRBJ2-2, with D unclear. Germline loops: CDR1 LNHDA, CDR2 SQIVND (reference sequence). The V end lost 7 bases, the J end lost 0 bases, and 9 bases lay between the germline ends. CDR3 length: 14 residues. The CDR3 DNA follows: TGTGCCAGTAAAACACCCGCGAACACCGGGGAGCTGTTTTTT. This gives the protein CASKTPANTGELFF.

The V call is TRBV5-6, the J call TRBJ2-5, with 8 bases that match TRBD2. CDR3 size: 16 residues. V shed 5 bases, J shed 3 bases, and the junction held 12 bases outside the gene matches. Germline assignment: CDR1 SGHDT and CDR2 YYEEEE. This CDR3 is CASSLPAGGAKETQYF. For the CDR3, the DNA is TGTGCCAGCAGTTTGCCGGCCGGGGGGGCAAAAGAGACCCAGTACTTC.

The chain has TRBV27 and TRBJ1-2, with D tentatively TRBD1 (5 bases). CDR1 and CDR2 (germline): MNHEY, SMNVEV (reference sequence). There are 15 residues in the CDR3. Trimming took 6 bases from V and 7 from J, leaving 21 bases between them. CDR3 bases: TGTGCCAGCAGACCCGGGACGGTTATTCTCAGTGGCTACACCTTC. Protein: CASRPGTVILSGYTF.

The rearrangement links TRBV2 to TRBJ2-7, with D perhaps matching TRBD2 (5 bases). Trimming removed 3 bases at V and 0 bases at J, with 12 bases between. Germline V lookup: CDR1 SNHLY, CDR2 FYNNEI. CDR3 length: 15 amino acids. The CDR3, as DNA: TGTGCCAGCAGTGATTGGGTGGGAGACTCCTACGAGCAGTACTTC. As protein: CASSDWVGDSYEQYF. The full variable domain, in which reference TRBV2 and TRBJ2-7 provide the parts outside the CDR3, is EPEVTQTPSHQVTQMGQEVILRCVPISNHLYFYWYRQILGQKVEFLVSFYNNEISEKSEIFDDQFSVERPDGSNFTLKIRSTKLEDSAMYFCASSDWVGDSYEQYFGPGTRLTVT.

V is TRBV2 and J is TRBJ2-5, with TRBD2 matching over 12 bases. The CDR3 runs to 13 residues. Per the germline V gene, CDR1 is SNHLY and CDR2 is FYNNEI. The CDR3: CGATSGGGETQYF. In DNA, the CDR3 is TGTGGGGCGACTAGCGGGGGCGGGGAGACCCAGTACTTC.

Only one count was recorded for this clone. This rearrangement joins TRBV6-1 to TRBJ2-1; 9 bases align to TRBD2. Germline V lookup: CDR1 MNHNS, CDR2 SASEGT. With 0 bases clipped from V and 9 bases from J, the junction kept 15 bases outside the gene matches. The CDR3 is 18 residues long. This chain's CDR3 is CASSEALAGLSVKGEQFF. CDR3 DNA sequence: TGTGCCAGCAGTGAAGCGCTAGCGGGACTCTCTGTGAAGGGTGAGCAGTTCTTC.

The DNA for the CDR3 is TGTGCCAGCAGCCCCCAGGACAGGTCAACCTTCCCTGGGGCCAACGTCCTGACTTTC. Amino acid sequence: CASSPQDRSTFPGANVLTF. V and J are TRBV7-9 and TRBJ2-6; 7 positions match TRBD1. The CDR3 loop spans 19 amino acids. Per the germline V gene, CDR1 is SEHNR and CDR2 is FQNEAQ (reference sequence). Trimming at V came to 5 bases and at J to 2 bases, leaving 15 bases not matched to a gene.

The chain carries TRBV4-1 and TRBJ2-1, with a possible D match to TRBD2 (5 bases). Trimming took 0 bases from V and 9 from J, leaving 9 bases between them. CDR3 length: 13 amino acids. CDR1 MGHRA and CDR2 YSYEKL come from the germline V gene. CDR3 amino acids: CASSQDLATEQFF. In nucleotides, the CDR3 is TGCGCCAGCAGCCAAGATCTAGCAACTGAGCAGTTCTTC.

Only one count was recorded for this clone. V gene TRBV6-6 combines with J gene TRBJ2-6; unclear D gene. Germline V lookup: CDR1 MNHNY, CDR2 SVGAGI (reference sequence). Trimming removed 2 bases at V and 4 bases at J, with 9 bases between. This CDR3 region has 15 residues. This chain's CDR3 is CASSYKGGGANVLTF. The CDR3 DNA reads TGTGCCAGCAGTTACAAAGGTGGGGGGGCCAACGTCCTGACTTTC.

The chain joins TRBV7-9 to TRBJ2-5, with D perhaps being TRBD1 or TRBD2 (5 bases each). Germline CDR1 reads SEHNR; CDR2 reads FQNEAQ (reference sequence). Trimming left V 1 base short and J 4 bases short, with 13 bases between. CDR3 length equals 15 residues. The CDR3 nucleotides are TGTGCCAGCAGCTTAGACGGCCGGGGCGCAGAGACCCAGTACTTC. It encodes CASSLDGRGAETQYF. Looking up the rest from reference TRBV7-9 and TRBJ2-5 gives the full variable domain: DTGVSQNPRHKITKRGQNVTFRCDPISEHNRLYWYRQTLGQGPEFLTYFQNEAQLEKSRLLSDRFSAERPKGSFSTLEIQRTEQGDSAMYLCASSLDGRGAETQYFGPGTRLLVL.

The rearrangement links TRBV5-7 to TRBJ2-7, with 8 bases matching TRBD1. TRBV5-7 is an ORF, and what it does is uncertain. The CDR3 sequence is 15 residues long. Losses at the gene ends were 0 bases for V and 2 bases for J; bases not matched to a gene: 4. The CDR3 is CASSLGWTGTYEQYF. The CDR3 DNA reads TGTGCCAGCAGCTTGGGCTGGACAGGGACCTACGAGCAGTACTTC.

This chain joins TRBV29-1 and TRBJ2-1, with D hard to call. The germline CDR1 and CDR2 sequences are SQVTM and ANQGSEA. The CDR3 covers 14 residues. Trimming took off 4 bases at V and 5 bases at J, with 15 bases between the two ends. In DNA form, the CDR3 reads TGCAGCGTTGTCGGGTCTGTGGGGAACAATGAGCAGTTCTTC. This sequence encodes CSVVGSVGNNEQFF.

The chain links TRBV9 to TRBJ2-2; TRBD2 agrees at 12 bases. Germline V CDR1 and CDR2: SGDLS, YYNGEE. This CDR3 has 17 amino acids. V trimming: 7 bases; J trimming: 0 bases; junction bases outside the gene matches: 7. The CDR3 loop reads CASSQTSGGPNTGELFF. DNA for the CDR3: TGTGCCAGCTCTCAGACTAGCGGGGGACCGAACACCGGGGAGCTGTTTTTT.

The chain links TRBV15 to TRBJ1-5, with a tentative D call TRBD1 (5 bases). The CDR3 consists of 16 residues. In germline, CDR1 is LNHNV, CDR2 YYDKDF (reference sequence). Trimming removed 4 bases from V and 4 bases from J, with 17 bases in between. For the CDR3, the DNA is TGTGCCACCAGCACCTTCGAGGGGACGGTTAATCAGCCCCAGCATTTT. Amino acids: CATSTFEGTVNQPQHF.

The rearrangement uses TRBV2 and TRBJ2-5; a weak D match, TRBD2 (6 bases). The CDR3 totals 15 residues. CDR1 and CDR2 from the germline V gene are SNHLY and FYNNEI. V was trimmed by 5 bases and J by 2 bases, leaving 15 bases between them. The CDR3 DNA reads TGTGCCAGCAGTAGCCAGAGCGGGCCGCAAGAGACCCAGTACTTC. Translated: CASSSQSGPQETQYF.

The rearrangement links TRBV9 to TRBJ2-2; TRBD2 aligns across 7 bases. The CDR3 sequence is 16 residues long. J lost 5 bases, V lost 0 bases, and 7 bases had no gene match. The V gene's germline CDR1 is SGDLS and CDR2 YYNGEE. The CDR3 region is CASSVGSAGVTGELFF. DNA for the CDR3: TGTGCCAGCAGCGTAGGATCGGCGGGGGTGACCGGGGAGCTGTTTTTT.

This sequence joins TRBV5-4 and TRBJ1-1; maybe TRBD1 (6 bases). The CDR3 contains 15 residues. Germline V gives CDR1 SGHNT, CDR2 YYREEE (reference sequence). V shed 1 base and J shed 11 bases, with 21 bases lying between them. CDR3 in DNA: TGTGCCAGCAGCTTGAATAATATCGGCGAAACAGGGGCTTTCTTT. This sequence encodes CASSLNNIGETGAFF.

This sequence joins TRBV14 and TRBJ1-2; D possibly corresponds to TRBD1 (6 bases). Trimming stripped 4 bases from V and 7 bases from J, with 10 bases between. Germline lookup yields CDR1 SGHDN and CDR2 FVKESK. This CDR3 has 12 amino acids. In nucleotides, the CDR3 is TGTGCCAGCAGCCTAGGACAGAGTGGCTACACCTTC. Translating gives CASSLGQSGYTF.

This sequence joins TRBV14 and TRBJ2-1; TRBD1 matches at 8 bases. The V segment lost 3 bases and the J segment 12 bases; nucleotides outside the gene matches: 13. The germline gives CDR1 SGHDN, CDR2 FVKESK. This CDR3 spans 15 amino acids. CDR3 protein: CASSHDRGYNERQFF. The CDR3 nucleotides are TGTGCCAGCAGCCATGACAGGGGCTACAATGAGCGGCAGTTCTTC.

CDR3 DNA sequence: TGTGCCAGCACCCTCCGGGCAGGGCATTCCTACGAGCAGTACGTC. As protein: CASTLRAGHSYEQYV. The V and J genes are TRBV27 and TRBJ2-7; D is possibly TRBD1 (5 bases). In germline, CDR1 is MNHEY, CDR2 SMNVEV (reference sequence). V was cut by 7 bases and J by 1 base, with 17 bases left in between. This CDR3 is 15 amino acids long.